A selection of T cell receptor beta chains follows, all from one sample in a study of molecular identifiers for immune sequencing clone quantification. MiXCR, applied by TCRdb to the PCR reads, yields one record per CDR3 protein. The sample consists of over 550,000 distinct CDR3 sequences, over 25% of them appearing once. The sequencing input was naive CD8+ T cells from blood, with Jurkat cell RNA spiked in. Source of these receptors: a human donor in good health. Some libraries in this study had Jurkat cell RNA spiked in. CDR3s leave out the opening cysteine and the closing phenylalanine or tryptophan.

j_call,v_call,cdr3_aa
TRBJ2-1,TRBV29-1,SVGQGNNEQF
TRBJ2-3,TRBV19,ASSTERGADTQY
TRBJ1-1,TRBV6-6,ASSYSVLTVVIEAF
TRBJ2-1,TRBV6-5,ASSYSSGGYNEQF
TRBJ2-7,TRBV27,ASAWDRSHEQY
TRBJ1-2,TRBV4-3,ASSQDQTANYGYT
TRBJ2-1,TRBV5-1,AGTPEGRKENEQF
TRBJ2-5,TRBV6-5,ASSTPGGTQY
TRBJ2-1,TRBV20-1,SARREGDEQF
TRBJ2-7,TRBV7-9,ASSLPAHYEQY
TRBJ2-7,TRBV4-1,ASSQTGGYEQY
TRBJ2-3,TRBV5-1,ASSSGLAGPPTDTQY
TRBJ2-7,TRBV7-9,ASSSNDQDPKPAGEQY
TRBJ2-7,TRBV20-1,SAPGTGTYEQY
TRBJ2-1,TRBV11-2,ASLLGDYHNEQF
TRBJ2-7,TRBV6-1,ASSDLGLEQY
TRBJ2-3,TRBV20-1,SAREQGALPVGTDTQY
TRBJ2-7,TRBV7-6,ASSLQMASRDGVGEQY
TRBJ2-1,TRBV12-3/TRBV12-4,ASSPPRTSIADEQF
TRBJ2-2,TRBV5-5,ASSTGGTGELS
TRBJ1-1,TRBV11-2,ACSLWGQGAIGTF
TRBJ2-3,TRBV4-3,ASSQDQLVGGDTQY
TRBJ2-3,TRBV6-2/TRBV6-3,ASSYSPTTDTQY
TRBJ1-4,TRBV7-6,ASGYLTVSTNEKLF
TRBJ1-1,TRBV5-6,ASSLEGTTNTEAF
TRBJ2-2,TRBV9,AGGVATSPGAGELF
TRBJ2-7,TRBV4-1,ASSQDLASGREQY
TRBJ2-7,TRBV10-3,AISGNLNEQY
TRBJ1-5,TRBV19,ASSIPRSQAQH
TRBJ1-1,TRBV20-1,SAYRQETNTEAF
TRBJ2-5,TRBV3-1,ASSPTHGLAGGETQY
TRBJ1-5,TRBV4-3,ASSEDISNQPQH
TRBJ2-7,TRBV18,ASDPGNAYEQY
TRBJ2-7,TRBV5-6,ASSPVGVREQY
TRBJ2-7,TRBV7-6,ASSLKGPGYEQY
TRBJ2-1,TRBV10-3,AINPGTSVAYNEQF
TRBJ1-2,TRBV12-3/TRBV12-4,ASSLGRGYT
TRBJ1-1,TRBV13,ASSLEGSNTEAF
TRBJ2-7,TRBV27,ASSPAGTGSYEQY
TRBJ2-5,TRBV4-1,ARSHPSGEGTQC
TRBJ1-2,TRBV4-3,ASSPSMDRGIGYGYT
TRBJ1-4,TRBV28,ASSLLDNTGEKLF
TRBJ2-7,TRBV11-2,ASSLGGNEQD
TRBJ2-1,TRBV30,AWSEGQGKA
TRBJ1-1,TRBV29-1,SVEGKNTEAF
TRBJ2-3,TRBV9,ASSPPRQTDTQY
TRBJ1-6,TRBV7-9,ASSSRGRGRNSPLH
TRBJ1-4,TRBV30,AWSTGQGEEKLF
TRBJ2-3,TRBV6-5,ASRLPGQDIDTQY
TRBJ1-5,TRBV5-8,ASSLVWAGDSNQPQH
TRBJ2-5,TRBV7-2,ASSLVRAAQETQY
TRBJ2-7,TRBV28,ASSPILLAGAHEQY
TRBJ2-3,TRBV6-2/TRBV6-3,ASSYSGLAEPNTQY
TRBJ2-3,TRBV19,ASRNPGQGFTDTQY
TRBJ2-7,TRBV7-2,ASSLVLGTSGRADYEQY
TRBJ2-3,TRBV12-3/TRBV12-4,ASSLARGSTDTQY
TRBJ1-5,TRBV19,ATGTATGQPQH
TRBJ1-1,TRBV28,ASSSRDRAAELAEAF
TRBJ1-1,TRBV6-5,ASSYTGAGGSTEAF